The 19 T cell receptor beta chains below come from one sample, sequenced in a study of blood T cell repertoires in COVID-19. This table comes from immunoSEQ multiplex PCR, and its TCRdb copy is limited to in-frame clones, with some not included. The data contain 120,000 to 150,000 clones, 75% to 90% of them singletons. The sample taken for sequencing was peripheral blood. These receptors all stem from a woman aged 60 to 75 with active COVID-19.

CDR3 amino acids: CASSLAPGATYEQYF. Written as DNA, the CDR3 is TGTGCCAGCAGCTTAGCGCCAGGGGCTACGTACGAGCAGTACTTC. The gene calls are TRBV7-8 and TRBJ2-7; tentatively, D is TRBD1 (6 bases). The CDR3 consists of 15 residues. V gave up 0 bases and J gave up 4 bases, with 13 bases separating them. Germline values: CDR1 SGHVS, CDR2 FQNEAQ. Drawing the rest from reference TRBV7-8 and TRBJ2-7, the complete variable domain is GAGVSQSPRYKVAKRGQDVALRCDPISGHVSLFWYQQALGQGPEFLTYFQNEAQLDKSGLPSDRFFAERPEGSVSTLKIQRTQQEDSAVYLCASSLAPGATYEQYFGPGTRLTVT.

This clone appeared a single time. This sequence joins TRBV5-6 and TRBJ2-2; maybe TRBD2 (5 bases). The CDR3 has 16 residues. Germline V lookup: CDR1 SGHDT, CDR2 YYEEEE. V was trimmed by 3 bases and J by 3 bases, leaving 15 bases between them. In DNA form, the CDR3 reads TGTGCCAGCAGCTGGAGGATCTGGCGGGACACCGGGGAGCTGTTTTTT. Encoded protein: CASSWRIWRDTGELFF.

The chain uses TRBV7-6 and TRBJ2-5, with D possibly matching TRBD1 (5 bases). Germline V CDR1 and CDR2: SGHVS, FNYEAQ. The CDR3 loop spans 13 amino acids. The V end lost 4 bases, the J end lost 5 bases, and 11 bases lay between the germline ends. Written as DNA, the CDR3 is TGTGCCAGCAGCTACCAGGGTCGGGAGACCCAGTACTTC. It yields the protein CASSYQGRETQYF. The full variable domain, its missing parts supplied by reference TRBV7-6 and TRBJ2-5, is GAGVSQSPRYKVTKRGQDVALRCDPISGHVSLYWYRQALGQGPEFLTYFNYEAQQDKSGLPNDRFSAERPEGSISTLTIQRTEQRDSAMYRCASSYQGRETQYFGPGTRLLVL.

V is TRBV11-3 and J is TRBJ2-1, with D tentatively TRBD1 (6 bases). This CDR3 contains 13 residues. Trimming left V 0 bases short and J 6 bases short, with 6 bases between. Germline-derived CDR1 and CDR2 are SGHNT and YENEEA. The CDR3 nucleotides are TGTGCCAGCAGCTTAGAACAGGGCAATGAGCAGTTCTTC. This gives the protein CASSLEQGNEQFF.

This clone was seen just once. The gene calls are TRBV7-2 and TRBJ2-7, with D possibly TRBD2 on 6 matching bases. This CDR3 spans 14 amino acids. CDR1 is SGHTA, CDR2 FQGNSA, per germline. V was pared by 3 bases and J by 2 bases, with 11 bases between. The CDR3 here is CASSLGGLTYEQYF. DNA for the CDR3: TGTGCCAGCAGCTTGGGGGGTCTTACCTACGAGCAGTACTTC. Using reference TRBV7-2 and TRBJ2-7 for the parts outside the CDR3, the full variable domain is GAGVSQSPSNKVTEKGKDVELRCDPISGHTALYWYRQSLGQGLEFLIYFQGNSAPDKSGLPSDRFSAERTGGSVSTLTIQRTQQEDSAVYLCASSLGGLTYEQYFGPGTRLTVT.

The chain recombines TRBV11-2 with TRBJ1-1; the D gene is possibly TRBD1 (5 bases). Germline V gives CDR1 SGHAT, CDR2 FQNNGV. This CDR3 contains 14 residues. V gave up 5 bases and J gave up 6 bases, with 16 bases separating them. DNA of the CDR3: TGTGCCAGCAGCCGCAGGGCCCTGGGGTCTGAAGCTTTCTTT. Amino acid sequence: CASSRRALGSEAFF.

The V and J genes are TRBV20-1 and TRBJ1-1; maybe TRBD1 (5 bases). The length of the CDR3 is 10 residues. Trimming shortened V by 3 bases and J by 10 bases, and 9 bases separated the two germline ends. Germline CDR1 DFQATT, CDR2 SNEGSKA (reference sequence). CDR3 sequence reads: CSARGLVAFF. For the CDR3, the DNA is TGCAGTGCTAGGGGACTTGTAGCTTTCTTT.

This sequence joins TRBV19 and TRBJ2-5, with TRBD2 matching 10 bases. CDR3 size: 15 residues. After removal of 3 bases from V and 2 bases from J, the junction contained 3 bases not matched to a gene. CDR1 is LNHDA, CDR2 SQIVND, per germline (reference sequence). In nucleotides, the CDR3 is TGTGCCAGTAGTATGACTAGCGGGCTTCAAGAGACCCAGTACTTC. Protein: CASSMTSGLQETQYF.

This chain links TRBV29-1 with TRBJ2-5; a possible D gene is TRBD1 (6 bases). V lost 0 bases and J 4 bases, leaving 9 bases between the germline ends. The V gene's germline CDR1 is SQVTM and CDR2 ANQGSEA. This CDR3 is built from 13 residues. CDR3 sequence (DNA): TGCAGCGTTGAAGATCAGGGGACAGAGACCCAGTACTTC. Amino acids: CSVEDQGTETQYF.

This clone was found once. The rearrangement uses TRBV7-9 and TRBJ1-2; 7 nucleotides line up with TRBD1. Germline V lookup: CDR1 SEHNR, CDR2 FQNEAQ (reference sequence). This CDR3 spans 14 amino acids. With V trimmed by 4 bases and J by 3 bases, 5 bases remained unmatched. The CDR3 bases are TGTGCCAGCAGCTGGGGCGGACAGGACTATGGCTACACCTTC. It translates to CASSWGGQDYGYTF.

The count of this clone is one. This chain joins TRBV7-6 and TRBJ2-7; 10 positions agree with TRBD2. This CDR3 spans 15 amino acids. V dropped 5 bases and J dropped 2; count of bases not matched to a gene: 6. Germline V lookup: CDR1 SGHVS, CDR2 FNYEAQ. CDR3 nucleotide sequence: TGTGCCAGCAGCCCGTCCCTAGCGGGAGCCTACGAGCAGTACTTC. It yields the protein CASSPSLAGAYEQYF.

This clone was seen a handful of times. This chain connects TRBV7-2 to TRBJ2-7; TRBD1 might be the D (6 bases). Trimming cost V 2 bases and J 3 bases, with 11 bases left between them. The CDR3 has 14 amino acids. Germline CDR1 is SGHTA and CDR2 is FQGNSA. The DNA for the CDR3 is TGTGCCAGCAGCTTAAGGGGGAGAGGCTACGAGCAGTACTTC. It translates to CASSLRGRGYEQYF.

This chain connects TRBV30 to TRBJ1-2, with TRBD1 as a possible D gene (5 bases). In germline, CDR1 is GTSNPN, CDR2 SVGIG (reference sequence). This CDR3 comprises 12 residues. Trimming removed 8 bases from V and 12 bases from J, with 22 bases in between. CDR3 sequence reads: CAGSTVPGVDTF. DNA of the CDR3: TGTGCCGGATCGACAGTCCCCGGTGTCGACACCTTC.

This chain uses TRBV6-5 with TRBJ2-2; a weak D match, TRBD2 (5 bases). CDR3 length: 15 residues. The germline gives CDR1 MNHEY, CDR2 SVGAGI. With 2 bases removed from V and 2 bases from J, the gap between germline ends came to 9 bases. CDR3 coding DNA: TGTGCCAGCAGTTACGATCCGGGAAACACCGGGGAGCTGTTTTTT. Its translation: CASSYDPGNTGELFF.

The chain has TRBV7-9 and TRBJ2-2; tentatively, D is TRBD2 (5 bases). Per the germline V gene, CDR1 is SEHNR and CDR2 is FQNEAQ (reference sequence). V lost 7 bases and J lost 1, with 16 bases in between. CDR3 length: 16 amino acids. The CDR3 DNA follows: TGTGCCAGCACCACTTTTGGACTGAAGAACACCGGGGAGCTGTTTTTT. Translated, it gives CASTTFGLKNTGELFF.

DNA for the CDR3: TGTGCCAGCAGCTTTTGGGGACTAGCTAGGACAGAGACCCAGTACTTC. Its protein product is CASSFWGLARTETQYF. The chain couples TRBV7-2 to TRBJ2-5; 9 bases map to TRBD2. The CDR3 runs 16 residues. CDR1 is SGHTA and CDR2 is FQGNSA in the germline V gene. V trimming: 3 bases; J trimming: 4 bases; junction bases outside the gene matches: 9.

J is TRBJ1-2 and V is TRBV2; 7 bases agree with TRBD1. The CDR3 is 14 amino acids. V was pared by 4 bases and J by 7 bases, with 9 bases of the junction left unmatched. The V gene's germline CDR1 is SNHLY and CDR2 FYNNEI. The DNA of the CDR3 is TGTGCCAGCAGTGGGGTAGTACAGGGGTTTGGCTACACCTTC. The encoded protein is CASSGVVQGFGYTF. The variable domain in full, with the rest retrieved from reference TRBV2 and TRBJ1-2, is EPEVTQTPSHQVTQMGQEVILRCVPISNHLYFYWYRQILGQKVEFLVSFYNNEISEKSEIFDDQFSVERPDGSNFTLKIRSTKLEDSAMYFCASSGVVQGFGYTFGSGTRLTVV.

The chain couples TRBV7-6 to TRBJ2-2; 9 bases match TRBD1. V lost 5 bases, J lost 8 bases, and 6 bases stayed unmatched. The CDR3 covers 14 residues. Germline CDR1 and CDR2: SGHVS and FNYEAQ. Here the CDR3 reads CASSTGQGSGELFF. The CDR3 region has the DNA TGTGCCAGCAGCACGGGACAGGGTTCGGGGGAGCTGTTTTTT. Together with reference TRBV7-6 and TRBJ2-2, the CDR3 gives the full variable domain: GAGVSQSPRYKVTKRGQDVALRCDPISGHVSLYWYRQALGQGPEFLTYFNYEAQQDKSGLPNDRFSAERPEGSISTLTIQRTEQRDSAMYRCASSTGQGSGELFFGEGSRLTVL.

The rearrangement joins TRBV9 to TRBJ1-3; tentative D call: TRBD1 (6 bases). Deletions cut 3 bases from V and 4 bases from J, with 20 bases between. This CDR3 comprises 17 residues. CDR1 and CDR2 (germline): SGDLS, YYNGEE. The CDR3 loop reads CASSALGTSGRGNTIYF. The CDR3 DNA is TGTGCCAGCAGCGCCCTGGGGACATCCGGCAGAGGAAACACCATATATTTT.